This TCR beta chain came from a study of T-cell reconstitution after alpha-beta-depleted transplantation in children. Library preparation (for TCRbeta) was performed with unique molecular identifiers. TCRdb processed the PCR reads anew with MiXCR; each CDR3 protein has one entry. The sample lists about 610,000 distinct CDR3 sequences; 10% were seen once. The CDR3 sequence is 13 residues long. Germline V gene data show CDR1 as LNHDA and CDR2 as SQIVND (reference sequence). The V end lost 4 bases, the J end lost 5 bases, and 11 bases lay between the germline ends. Sequenced material: PBMCs from the stem cell graft donor, taken from the stem cell graft. This TCR came from a human donor who donated a stem cell graft to a child with acute myeloid leukemia. The V and J genes are TRBV19 and TRBJ1-1, with TRBD1 as a possible D gene (6 bases). CDR3 region: CASSRQGWTEAFF. DNA of the CDR3: TGTGCCAGTAGTAGGCAGGGGTGGACTGAAGCTTTCTTT.